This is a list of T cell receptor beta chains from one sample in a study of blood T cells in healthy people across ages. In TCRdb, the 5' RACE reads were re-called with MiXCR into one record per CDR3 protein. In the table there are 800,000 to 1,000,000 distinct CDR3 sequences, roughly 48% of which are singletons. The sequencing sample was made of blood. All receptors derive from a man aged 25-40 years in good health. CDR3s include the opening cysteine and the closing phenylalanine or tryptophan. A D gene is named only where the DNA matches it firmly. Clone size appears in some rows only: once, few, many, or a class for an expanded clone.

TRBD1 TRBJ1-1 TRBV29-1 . TGCAGCGTTAAGACAGGGACCACTGAAGCTTTCTTT CSVKTGTTEAFF
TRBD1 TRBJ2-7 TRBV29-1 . TGCAGCGCAATAATGACAGGGGGCAACGAGCAGTACTTC CSAIMTGGNEQYF
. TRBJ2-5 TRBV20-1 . TGCTCGACCAGAGGAGTCGGAGGAGAGACCCAGTACTTC CSTRGVGGETQYF
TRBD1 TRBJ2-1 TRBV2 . TGTGCCAGCGGCGGACAGGGGCCGGGAGGTGAGCAGTTCTTC CASGGQGPGGEQFF
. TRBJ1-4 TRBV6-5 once TGTGCCAGCAGTTACTCGGAAGGGCGGGGTGAAAAACTGTTTTTT CASSYSEGRGEKLFF
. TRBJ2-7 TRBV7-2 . TGTGCCAGCAGCTCCCGGACGGAGGCCTACGAGCAGTACTTC CASSSRTEAYEQYF
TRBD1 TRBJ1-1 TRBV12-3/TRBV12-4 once TGTGCCAGCAGTTTGGGACAGGGCCCGGGCACTGAAGCTTTCTTT CASSLGQGPGTEAFF
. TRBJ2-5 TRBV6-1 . TGTGCCAGCAGTGAAGTCCCGGGGGACGCGCCCCAGTACTTC CASSEVPGDAPQYF
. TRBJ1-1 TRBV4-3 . TGCGCCAGCAGCCAGGAGGGGGGAATGAACACTGAAGCTTTCTTT CASSQEGGMNTEAFF
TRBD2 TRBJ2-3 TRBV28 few TGTGCCAGCAGTTCACTCGGACTAGCGGGGTTCACAGATACGCAGTATTTT CASSSLGLAGFTDTQYF
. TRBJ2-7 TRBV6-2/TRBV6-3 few TGTGCCAGCAGTTACTCCACAGATAATCCCTACGAGCAGTACTTC CASSYSTDNPYEQYF
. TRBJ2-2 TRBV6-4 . TGTGCCAGCAGTGAGGACAGCTCGAACACCGGGGAGCTGTTTTTT CASSEDSSNTGELFF
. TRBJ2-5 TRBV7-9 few TGTGCCAGCAGCCCGCTCCTTCCTAAGGGCCGAGAGACCCAGTACTTC CASSPLLPKGRETQYF
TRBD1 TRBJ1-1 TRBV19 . TGTGCCAGTAGTACAAAGGGGGCGGGGAACACTGAAGCTTTCTTT CASSTKGAGNTEAFF
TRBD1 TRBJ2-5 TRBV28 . TGTGCCAGCAATCCTAACAGGGGAGAGACCCAGTACTTC CASNPNRGETQYF
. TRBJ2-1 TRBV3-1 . TGTGCCAGCAGCCAAGGGGGTTCATGGGTCTACAAAGGTGAGCAGTTCTTC CASSQGGSWVYKGEQFF
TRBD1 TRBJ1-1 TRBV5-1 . TGCGCCAGCGGCTTGAGACAGGGGTTCACTGAAGCTTTCTTT CASGLRQGFTEAFF
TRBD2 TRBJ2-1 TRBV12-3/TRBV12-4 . TGTGCCAGCAGTCCCCGGGAGGGCCACTACAATGAGCAGTTCTTC CASSPREGHYNEQFF
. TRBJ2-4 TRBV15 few TGTGCCACCAGCAGAGATTGGGGCGAAGCCAAAAACATTCAGTACTTC CATSRDWGEAKNIQYF
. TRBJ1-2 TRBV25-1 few TGTGCCAGCAGTGACCAGACAGGTTCGAAAGCTAACTATGGCTACACCTTC CASSDQTGSKANYGYTF
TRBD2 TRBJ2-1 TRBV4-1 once TGCGCCAGCAGCCATCCGGGACTAGCGGGAGGCCACTCCTACAATGAGCAGTTCTTC CASSHPGLAGGHSYNEQFF
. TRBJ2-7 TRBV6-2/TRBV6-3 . TGTGCCAGCAGATCCAGCCGGGGGGCGGTCGAGGAGCAGTACTTC CASRSSRGAVEEQYF